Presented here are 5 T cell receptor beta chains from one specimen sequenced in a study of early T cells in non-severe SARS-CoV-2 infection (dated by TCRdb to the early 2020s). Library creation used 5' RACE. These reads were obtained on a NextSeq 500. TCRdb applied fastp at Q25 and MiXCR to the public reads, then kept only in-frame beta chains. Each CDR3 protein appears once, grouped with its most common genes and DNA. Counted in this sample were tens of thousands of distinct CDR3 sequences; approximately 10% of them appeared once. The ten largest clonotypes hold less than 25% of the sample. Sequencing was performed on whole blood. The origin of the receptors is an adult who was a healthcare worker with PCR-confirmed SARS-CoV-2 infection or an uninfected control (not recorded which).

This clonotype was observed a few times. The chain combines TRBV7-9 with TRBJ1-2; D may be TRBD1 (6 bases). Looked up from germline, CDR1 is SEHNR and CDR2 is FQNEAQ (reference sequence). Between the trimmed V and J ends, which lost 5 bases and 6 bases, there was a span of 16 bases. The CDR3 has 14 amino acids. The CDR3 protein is CASSPRGGGNGYTF. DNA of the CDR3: TGTGCCAGCAGCCCGAGAGGGGGAGGGAATGGCTACACCTTC. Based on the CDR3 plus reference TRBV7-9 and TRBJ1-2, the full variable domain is DTGVSQNPRHKITKRGQNVTFRCDPISEHNRLYWYRQTLGQGPEFLTYFQNEAQLEKSRLLSDRFSAERPKGSFSTLEIQRTEQGDSAMYLCASSPRGGGNGYTFGSGTRLTVV.

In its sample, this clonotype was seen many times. DNA for the CDR3: TGTGCCAGCAGCTTAAGAAGGCTTTCTCGAGAGCAGTTCTTC. It translates to CASSLRRLSREQFF. This sequence joins TRBV7-8 and TRBJ2-1; D uncertain. V dropped 2 bases and J dropped 10 bases, with 15 bases sitting between them. The CDR3 sequence is 14 residues long. Germline V gene data show CDR1 as SGHVS and CDR2 as FQNEAQ.

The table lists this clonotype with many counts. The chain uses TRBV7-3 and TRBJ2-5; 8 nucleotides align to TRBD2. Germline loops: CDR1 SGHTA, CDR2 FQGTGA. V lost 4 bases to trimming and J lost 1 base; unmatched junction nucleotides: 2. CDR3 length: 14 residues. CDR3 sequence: CASSYAGGQETQYF. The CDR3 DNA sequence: TGTGCCAGCAGCTACGCGGGGGGCCAAGAGACCCAGTACTTC. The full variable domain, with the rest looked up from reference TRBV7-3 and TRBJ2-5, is GAGVSQTPSNKVTEKGKYVELRCDPISGHTALYWYRQSLGQGPEFLIYFQGTGAADDSGLPNDRFFAVRPEGSVSTLKIQRTERGDSAVYLCASSYAGGQETQYFGPGTRLLVL.

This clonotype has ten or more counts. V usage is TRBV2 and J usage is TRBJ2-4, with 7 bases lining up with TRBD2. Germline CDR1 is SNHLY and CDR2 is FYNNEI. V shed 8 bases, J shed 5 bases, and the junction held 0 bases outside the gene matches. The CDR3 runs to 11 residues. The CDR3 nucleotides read TGTGCCAGCGGGGGGGAAAACATTCAGTACTTC. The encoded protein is CASGGENIQYF.

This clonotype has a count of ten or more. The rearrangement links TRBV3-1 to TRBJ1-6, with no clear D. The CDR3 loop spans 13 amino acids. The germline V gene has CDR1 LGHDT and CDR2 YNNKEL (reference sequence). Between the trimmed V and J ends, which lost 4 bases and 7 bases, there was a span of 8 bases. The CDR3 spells CASSPYLNSPLHF. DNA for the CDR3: TGTGCCAGCAGCCCCTACTTAAATTCACCCCTCCACTTT.